This T cell receptor (beta chain) was sequenced for a study of Graves' ophthalmopathy and Graves' hyperthyroidism. Trimming cost V 3 bases and J 4 bases, with 7 bases left between them. From germline, CDR1 is WNHNN and CDR2 SYGVQD (reference sequence). This CDR3 region has 12 residues. The TCR beta CDR3 regions underwent amplification from RNA transcripts. The first-round RT-PCR employed HTBI primers together with the Qiagen OneStep RT-PCR kit. A multiplex PCR was then performed as the second round. TCRdb reanalysed the multiplex PCR reads using MiXCR and keeps one entry per CDR3 protein. The sample gives 400,000 to 450,000 distinct CDR3 sequences, around 21% of which show up once; around 3.1% is in the top ten. This clonotype was seen many times.

This TCR was recovered from a woman aged 18-29 years with stable Graves' hyperthyroidism. Sequencing was carried out using peripheral blood. The V gene is TRBV10-1, the J gene TRBJ2-7; D not certain. CDR3 coding DNA: TGCGCCAGCAGTGAAAATGGTTACGAGCAGTACTTC. This gives the protein CASSENGYEQYF.